The sequence of this T cell receptor beta chain was determined in a study of long-term antiretroviral therapy in people with HIV. Whole-study findings and limits: Once patients were on ART, diversity went higher but still fell short of transplant donor controls. At every time point, clones expanded before ART dominated the repertoire.

Sequencing used immunoSEQ v3.0 at survey level. The study targeted about 40,000-55,000 T-cell genomes per sample in sequencing. Data came from immunoSEQ multiplex PCR; TCRdb stores just in-frame clones and leaves some out. In the table there are roughly 28,000 clones, more than 85% of which are singletons. Treatment locations for all participants with HIV were in the United States. Comments on this clone: Its antigen is as yet unknown.

Germline loops: CDR1 LGHNA, CDR2 YNFKEQ. The CDR3 is 15 residues long. V lost 0 bases, J lost 5 bases, and 11 bases lay in between. Sequences were derived from unsorted PBMCs, sampled 3.1 years after starting antiretroviral therapy. J is TRBJ1-5 and V is TRBV4-2; D might be TRBD1 (5 bases). The clonotype comes from a young man with HIV. The CDR3 coding sequence is TGTGCCAGCAGCCAAGAGGAGGGGCCACATCAGCCCCAGCATTTT. Its translation is CASSQEEGPHQPQHF.